The T cell receptor beta chain under discussion was sequenced for a study of shared clonotypes between healthy human individuals. Across the study: Two female and a few male donors aged 18 to 49 were enrolled.

This CDR3 spans 16 amino acids. Germline loops: CDR1 KGHSH, CDR2 LQKENI. V was pared by 5 bases and J by 2 bases, with 9 bases of the junction left unmatched. Method: immunoSEQ multiplex PCR; TCRdb's copy keeps in-frame clones and lacks some. The sample carries around 1,900,000 clones, 85% to 95% recorded once. CD45RO-negative, CCR7-positively selected cells formed the naive CD8 fraction, excluding terminally differentiated effector memory CD45RA+ cells. What was sequenced was naive CD8+ T cells from PBMCs. The TCR was taken from a young man in good health. Some clones in this sample may be carry-over from other donors' samples. The chain links TRBV18 to TRBJ1-1; 9 nucleotides match TRBD1. This chain's CDR3 is CASSTQGARVNTEAFF. The DNA for the CDR3 is TGTGCCAGCTCAACACAGGGGGCGCGGGTTAACACTGAAGCTTTCTTT.